This T cell receptor (beta chain) was profiled in a study of response to subunit inactivated influenza vaccine. Study outcomes and limitations: New T cells are recruited in small numbers by each seasonal influenza vaccination, according to the authors' suggestion.

The V gene's germline CDR1 is SGHVS and CDR2 FQNEAQ. This CDR3 has 15 residues. V was shortened by 5 bases and J by 0 bases, with 11 bases between the two germline ends. Regarding this clonotype: The antigen is undetermined. A much larger clone lies one base from this, so it may be a read error.

One entry per CDR3 protein, called by TCRdb with MiXCR from the RT-PCR reads. The sample yields 500,000 to 600,000 distinct CDR3 sequences, roughly 12% seen once. This clonotype was obtained from a man over 45 who received an inactivated influenza vaccine. The chain recombines TRBV7-8 with TRBJ2-1; possible D gene TRBD1, 6 bases. Sequencing used PBMCs from blood, obtained on the day of vaccination. The CDR3 DNA reads as TGTGCCAGCAGCCGGACAGAGAGCTCCTACAATGAGCAGTTCTTC. Translating gives CASSRTESSYNEQFF.